The entry that follows covers one T cell receptor (beta chain) sequence. The antigen is not known. CDR1 ENHRY and CDR2 SYGVKD come from the germline V gene. The V gene lost 6 bases and the J gene lost 2 bases, with 12 bases spanning the gap. The CDR3 consists of 14 residues. The entry originates in a study of T-cell reconstitution after alpha-beta-depleted transplantation in children. The study, taken as a whole, reports: Where alpha-beta T cells came from about two months after transplant was reportedly several hundred expanded graft clones. Diversity and T-cell counts at one year after transplant derived mostly from new T cells.

It was with unique molecular identifiers that the TCRbeta library was prepared. MiXCR, applied by TCRdb to the PCR reads, yields one record per CDR3 protein. Of about 470,000 distinct CDR3 sequences in the sample, 43% were seen once. This TCR was sampled from a girl aged 2 to 10 with aplastic anemia, due to receive a stem cell transplant. The chain combines TRBV10-3 with TRBJ2-3, with D possibly TRBD1 on 6 matching bases. Sequencing was performed on PBMCs, taken before TCRalphabeta/CD19-depleted stem cell transplant. Written as DNA, the CDR3 is TGTGCCATCAGGCGTCAGGGGCCCACAGATACGCAGTATTTT. Amino acid sequence: CAIRRQGPTDTQYF.